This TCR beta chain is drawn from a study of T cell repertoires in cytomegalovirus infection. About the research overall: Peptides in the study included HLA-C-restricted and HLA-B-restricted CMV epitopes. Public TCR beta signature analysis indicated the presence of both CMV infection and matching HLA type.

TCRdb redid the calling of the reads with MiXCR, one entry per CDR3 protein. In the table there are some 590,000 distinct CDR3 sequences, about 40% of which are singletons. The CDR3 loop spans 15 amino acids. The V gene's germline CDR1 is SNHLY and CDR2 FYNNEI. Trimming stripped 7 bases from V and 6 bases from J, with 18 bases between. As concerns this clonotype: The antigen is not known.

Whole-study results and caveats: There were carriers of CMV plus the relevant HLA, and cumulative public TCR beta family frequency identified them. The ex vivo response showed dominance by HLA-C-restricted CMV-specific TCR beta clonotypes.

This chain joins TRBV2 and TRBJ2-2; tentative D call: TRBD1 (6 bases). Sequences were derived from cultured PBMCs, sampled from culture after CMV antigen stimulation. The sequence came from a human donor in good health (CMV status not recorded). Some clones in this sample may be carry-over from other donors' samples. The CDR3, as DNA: TGTGCCAGCACTTTACAGGGTTTAGGTTCCGGGGAGCTGTTTTTT. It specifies CASTLQGLGSGELFF.